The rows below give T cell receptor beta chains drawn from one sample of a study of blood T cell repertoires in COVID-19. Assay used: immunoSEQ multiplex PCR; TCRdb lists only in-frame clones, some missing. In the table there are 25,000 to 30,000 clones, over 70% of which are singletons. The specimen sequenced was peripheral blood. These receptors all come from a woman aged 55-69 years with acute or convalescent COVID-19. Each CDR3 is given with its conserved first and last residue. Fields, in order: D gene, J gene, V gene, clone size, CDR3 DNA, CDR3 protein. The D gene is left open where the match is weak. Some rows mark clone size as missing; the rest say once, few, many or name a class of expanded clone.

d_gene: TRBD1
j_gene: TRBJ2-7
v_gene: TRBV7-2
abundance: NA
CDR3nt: TGTGCCAGCAGCTTCCCGACAGGGAGCTCCTACGAGCAGTACTTC
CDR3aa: CASSFPTGSSYEQYF

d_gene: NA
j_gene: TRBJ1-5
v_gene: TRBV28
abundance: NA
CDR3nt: TGTGCCGCCATTCCGGGTCACGGGGGCAATCAGCCCCAGCATTTT
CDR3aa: CAAIPGHGGNQPQHF

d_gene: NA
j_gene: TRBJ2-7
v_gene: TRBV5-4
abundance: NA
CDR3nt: TGTGCCAGCAGCCGATTCTCAGGGGTGTCCTACGAGCAGTACTTC
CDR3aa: CASSRFSGVSYEQYF

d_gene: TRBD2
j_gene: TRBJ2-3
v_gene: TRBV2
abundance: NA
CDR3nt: TGTGCCAGCAAGGTCTTACGGGGGGGCATGGATACGCAGTATTTT
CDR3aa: CASKVLRGGMDTQYF

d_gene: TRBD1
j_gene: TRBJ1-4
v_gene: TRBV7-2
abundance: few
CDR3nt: TGTGCCAGCAGCTTCCAGGGGGTGGGGGAAAAACTGTTTTTT
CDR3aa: CASSFQGVGEKLFF

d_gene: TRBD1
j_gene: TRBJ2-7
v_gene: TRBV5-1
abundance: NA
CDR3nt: TGCGCCAGCAGGGGCAGGGGGTACGAGCAGTACTTC
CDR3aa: CASRGRGYEQYF

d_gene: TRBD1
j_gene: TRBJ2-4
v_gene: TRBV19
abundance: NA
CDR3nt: TGTGCCAGTAGCCCCGGGACAGGGGTGAACATTCAGTACTTC
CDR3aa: CASSPGTGVNIQYF

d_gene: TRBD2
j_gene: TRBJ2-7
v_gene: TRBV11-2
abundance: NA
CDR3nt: TGTGCCAGCAGACAAGGGACTAGCGTAACCTACGAGCAGTACTTC
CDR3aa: CASRQGTSVTYEQYF

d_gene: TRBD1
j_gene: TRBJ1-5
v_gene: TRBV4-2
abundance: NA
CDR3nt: TGTGCCAGCAGCCTCTACCACAGGGGAGATCAGCCCCAGCATTTT
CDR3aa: CASSLYHRGDQPQHF

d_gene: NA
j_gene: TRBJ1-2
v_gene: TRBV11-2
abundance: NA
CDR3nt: TGTGCCAGCAGCTTAGAGGCAGGGGTTAGCTATGGCTACACCTTC
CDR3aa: CASSLEAGVSYGYTF

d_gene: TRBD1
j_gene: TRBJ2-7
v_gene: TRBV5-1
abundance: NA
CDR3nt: TGCGCCAGCAGCACAAGACAGGGGGCCTACGAGCAGTACTTC
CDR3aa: CASSTRQGAYEQYF

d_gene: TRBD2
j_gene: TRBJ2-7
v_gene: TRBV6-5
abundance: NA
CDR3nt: TGTGCCAGCACTAGCGGTTACGAGCAGTACTTC
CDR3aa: CASTSGYEQYF

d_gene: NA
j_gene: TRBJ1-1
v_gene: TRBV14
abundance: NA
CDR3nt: TGTGCCAGCAGCCCTAGACCATCTCGCATGAACACTGAAGCTTTCTTT
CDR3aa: CASSPRPSRMNTEAFF

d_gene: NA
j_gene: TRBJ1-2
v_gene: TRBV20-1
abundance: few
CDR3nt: TGCAGTGCTCTAGGGGATTATGGCTACACCTTC
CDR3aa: CSALGDYGYTF

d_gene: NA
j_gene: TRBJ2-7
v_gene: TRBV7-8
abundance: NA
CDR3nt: TGTGCCAGCAGCTTAAAGGGGTTATCCTACGAGCAGTACTTC
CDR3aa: CASSLKGLSYEQYF

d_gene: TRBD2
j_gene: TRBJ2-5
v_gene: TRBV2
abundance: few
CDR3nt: TGTGCCAGCAGGAGGACTAGCGGGGGTGGCGAGACCCAGTACTTC
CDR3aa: CASRRTSGGGETQYF

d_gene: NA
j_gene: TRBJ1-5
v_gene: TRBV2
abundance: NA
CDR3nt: TGTGCCAGCAGGGCGGTGCGGGCCAACAATCAGCCCCAGCATTTT
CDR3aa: CASRAVRANNQPQHF

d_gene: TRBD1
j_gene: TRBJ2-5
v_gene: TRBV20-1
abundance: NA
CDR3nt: TGCAGTGCTAGTAGGACAGGGGTAGAGACCCAGTACTTC
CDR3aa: CSASRTGVETQYF

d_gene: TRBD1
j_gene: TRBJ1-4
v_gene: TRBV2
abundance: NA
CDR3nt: TGTGCCAGCAGTGAAGGGACAGGGGGGCGAAAACTGTTTTTT
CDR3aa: CASSEGTGGRKLFF

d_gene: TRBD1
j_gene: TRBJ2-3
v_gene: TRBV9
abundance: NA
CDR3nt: TGTGCCAGCAGCGTAGCCAGGGGGACAGATACGCAGTATTTT
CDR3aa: CASSVARGTDTQYF